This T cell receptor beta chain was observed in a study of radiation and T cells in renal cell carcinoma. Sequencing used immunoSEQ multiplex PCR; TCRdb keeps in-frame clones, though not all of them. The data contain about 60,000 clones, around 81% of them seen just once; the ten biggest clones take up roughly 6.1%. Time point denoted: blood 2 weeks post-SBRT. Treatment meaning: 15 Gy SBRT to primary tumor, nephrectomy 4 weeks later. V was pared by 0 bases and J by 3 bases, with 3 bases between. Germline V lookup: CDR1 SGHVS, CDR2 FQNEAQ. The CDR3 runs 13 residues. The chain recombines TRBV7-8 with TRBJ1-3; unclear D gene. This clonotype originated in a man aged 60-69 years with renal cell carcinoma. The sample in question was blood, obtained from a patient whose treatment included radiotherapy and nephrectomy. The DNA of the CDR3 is TGTGCCAGCAGCTTAGCGGGTGGAAACACCATATATTTT. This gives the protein CASSLAGGNTIYF.